A selection of T cell receptor beta chains follows, all from one sample in a study of cytomegalovirus exposure and HLA in healthy donors. Profiled with immunoSEQ multiplex PCR; TCRdb holds only in-frame clones, not every one. This table holds 150,000 to 180,000 clones, approximately 80% found once. The material sequenced was PBMCs. The receptors stem from a young man in good health and CMV-seropositive. Each CDR3 is given with its conserved first and last residue. A D gene is named only where the DNA matches it firmly. Clone sizes are given selectively: once, few, many, or a class where the clone is expanded.

>TRBD2|TRBJ2-5|-|TRBV5-3
CAPRPGLQNQETQYF
TGTGCCCCACGACCGGGACTACAAAACCAAGAGACCCAGTACTTC
>TRBD1|TRBJ2-2|once|TRBV6-1
CASRTGGINTGELFF
TGTGCCAGTAGAACAGGGGGGATTAACACCGGGGAGCTGTTTTTT
>TRBD1|TRBJ2-7|-|TRBV9
CASSVRDRGRNDEQYF
TGTGCCAGCAGCGTAAGGGACAGGGGGCGCAACGACGAGCAGTACTTC
>TRBD2|TRBJ2-7|-|TRBV6-5
CASTRTSGSGYEQYF
TGTGCCAGCACCCGGACTAGCGGGAGTGGGTACGAGCAGTACTTC
>TRBD1|TRBJ2-5|few|TRBV18
CASSPGTGDETQYF
TGTGCCAGCTCCCCTGGGACAGGGGACGAGACCCAGTACTTC
>-|TRBJ1-2|-|TRBV5-8
CASSLSSGENF
TGTGCCAGCAGCTTGTCTTCGGGGGAAAACTTC
>-|TRBJ2-7|-|TRBV4-2
CASIKLKLLPGFSYEQYF
TGTGCCAGCATCAAACTCAAGTTACTACCGGGATTCTCCTACGAGCAGTACTTC
>-|TRBJ1-2|-|TRBV2
CASSDRVGGYTF
TGTGCCAGCAGTGACAGGGTTGGTGGCTACACCTTC
>TRBD1|TRBJ1-2|-|TRBV5-6
CASSFGTGDNYGYTF
TGTGCCAGCAGCTTTGGGACAGGGGACAACTATGGCTACACCTTC
>-|TRBJ1-2|-|TRBV28
CASSFGTLPYGYTF
TGTGCCAGCAGTTTCGGAACACTACCCTATGGCTACACCTTC
>TRBD2|TRBJ2-7|-|TRBV7-6
CASSLVASGRALYEQYF
TGTGCCAGCAGCTTAGTTGCTAGCGGGAGAGCCCTATACGAGCAGTACTTC
>-|TRBJ2-7|-|TRBV28
CASSFPGALEQYF
TGTGCCAGCAGTTTCCCAGGGGCGCTCGAGCAGTACTTC
>-|TRBJ1-2|-|TRBV6-6
CASSYWPGDGYTF
TGTGCCAGCAGTTACTGGCCAGGGGATGGCTACACCTTC
>-|TRBJ2-3|-|TRBV7-8
CASSPRTPWGTDTQYF
TGTGCCAGCAGCCCCCGGACACCCTGGGGCACAGATACGCAGTATTTT
>-|TRBJ1-2|-|TRBV5-1
CASSMASGGYTF
TGCGCCAGCAGCATGGCCAGTGGCGGCTACACCTTC
>-|TRBJ2-7|-|TRBV28
CASRDEGRNSYEQYF
TGTGCCAGCAGGGACGAGGGCCGAAACTCCTACGAGCAGTACTTC
>TRBD1|TRBJ2-6|-|TRBV19
CASRPGGSGANVLTF
TGTGCCAGTAGGCCAGGGGGCTCTGGGGCCAACGTCCTGACTTTC
>-|TRBJ2-6|-|TRBV7-2
CASSLLGGAGGANVLTF
TGTGCCAGCAGCCTCCTTGGGGGGGCGGGAGGGGCCAACGTCCTGACTTTC
>-|TRBJ1-5|-|TRBV30
CAWSDWDTRGEPQHF
TGTGCCTGGAGTGACTGGGACACCCGGGGGGAGCCCCAGCATTTT
>TRBD2|TRBJ2-2|-|TRBV7-2
CASSYRTSGNTGELFF
TGTGCCAGCAGCTACCGGACTAGCGGTAACACCGGGGAGCTGTTTTTT
>-|TRBJ2-2|-|TRBV7-6
CASSPLGQTNTGELFF
TGTGCCAGCAGCCCGCTAGGACAGACGAACACCGGGGAGCTGTTTTTT
>-|TRBJ2-1|few|TRBV7-2
CASSADSGPYNEQFF
TGTGCCAGCAGCGCCGACAGTGGTCCCTACAATGAGCAGTTCTTC
>-|TRBJ2-1|once|TRBV7-3
CASSLRGGAENNEQFF
TGTGCCAGCAGCTTAAGGGGGGGGGCTGAAAACAATGAGCAGTTCTTC
>-|TRBJ1-1|-|TRBV5-8
CASSGGTASRTEAFF
TGTGCCAGCAGCGGCGGGACCGCCAGTCGGACTGAAGCTTTCTTT
>-|TRBJ1-4|-|TRBV15
CATSRGVGEDREKLFF
TGTGCCACCAGCAGGGGGGTCGGGGAGGATAGGGAAAAACTGTTTTTT
>-|TRBJ1-3|-|TRBV5-1
CASRAVPSSGNTIYF
TGCGCCAGCAGAGCGGTACCGAGCTCTGGAAACACCATATATTTT
>TRBD1|TRBJ2-4|-|TRBV27
CASSLEGQRILAKNIQYF
TGTGCCAGCAGTTTAGAGGGACAGCGAATCCTAGCCAAAAACATTCAGTACTTC
>-|TRBJ1-4|-|TRBV7-8
CASSVDRNEKLFF
TGTGCCAGCAGCGTAGACAGGAATGAAAAACTGTTTTTT
>-|TRBJ1-5|-|TRBV6-6
CASMYAFHQPQHF
TGTGCCAGCATGTACGCGTTTCATCAGCCCCAGCATTTT
>TRBD2|TRBJ2-6|-|TRBV5-4
CASSPGGGLSGANVLTF
TGTGCCAGCAGCCCCGGGGGGGGGCTGAGCGGGGCCAACGTCCTGACTTTC
>TRBD1|TRBJ1-1|once|TRBV18
CASSQQGANTEAFF
TGTGCCAGCTCACAGCAGGGGGCGAACACTGAAGCTTTCTTT
>TRBD2|TRBJ2-1|-|TRBV5-6
CASSLRAGEQFF
TGTGCCAGCAGCTTGAGAGCGGGAGAGCAGTTCTTC
>TRBD2|TRBJ2-7|-|TRBV7-3
CASSQGLAGGREQYF
TGTGCCAGCAGCCAGGGACTAGCGGGAGGTAGGGAGCAGTACTTC
>-|TRBJ1-5|-|TRBV28
CASANRGYQPQHF
TGTGCCAGCGCTAATAGGGGGTATCAGCCCCAGCATTTT